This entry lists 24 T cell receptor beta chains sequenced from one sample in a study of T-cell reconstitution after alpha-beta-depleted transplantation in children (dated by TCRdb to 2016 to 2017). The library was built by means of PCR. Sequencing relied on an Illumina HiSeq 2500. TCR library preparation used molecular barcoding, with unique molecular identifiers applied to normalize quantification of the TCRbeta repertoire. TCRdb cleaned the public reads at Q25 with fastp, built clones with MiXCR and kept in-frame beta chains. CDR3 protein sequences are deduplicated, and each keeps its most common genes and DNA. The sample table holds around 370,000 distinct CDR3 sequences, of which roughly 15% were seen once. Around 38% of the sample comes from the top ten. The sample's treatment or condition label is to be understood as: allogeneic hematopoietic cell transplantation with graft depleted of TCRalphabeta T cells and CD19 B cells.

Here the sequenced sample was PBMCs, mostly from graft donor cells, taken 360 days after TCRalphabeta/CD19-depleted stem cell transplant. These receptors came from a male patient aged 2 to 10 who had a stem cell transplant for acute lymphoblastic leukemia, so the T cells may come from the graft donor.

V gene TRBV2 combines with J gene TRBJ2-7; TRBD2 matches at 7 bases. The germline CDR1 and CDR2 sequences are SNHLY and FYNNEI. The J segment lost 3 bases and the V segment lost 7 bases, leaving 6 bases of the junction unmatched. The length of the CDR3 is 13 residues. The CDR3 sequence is CASNSGLGYEQYF. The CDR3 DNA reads TGTGCCAGCAATTCAGGACTAGGCTACGAGCAGTACTTC.

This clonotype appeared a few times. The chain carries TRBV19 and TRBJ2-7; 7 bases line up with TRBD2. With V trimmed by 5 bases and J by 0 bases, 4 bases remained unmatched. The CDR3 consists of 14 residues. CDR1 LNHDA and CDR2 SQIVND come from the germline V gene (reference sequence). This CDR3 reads CASSPRLASYEQYF. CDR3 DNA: TGTGCCAGTAGTCCCAGACTAGCCTCCTACGAGCAGTACTTC.

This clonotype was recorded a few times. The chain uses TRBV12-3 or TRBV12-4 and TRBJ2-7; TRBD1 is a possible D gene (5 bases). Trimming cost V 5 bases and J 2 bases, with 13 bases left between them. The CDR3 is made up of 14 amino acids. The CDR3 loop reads CASSTTVGPYEQYF. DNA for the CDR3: TGTGCCAGCAGTACGACGGTGGGGCCCTACGAGCAGTACTTC.

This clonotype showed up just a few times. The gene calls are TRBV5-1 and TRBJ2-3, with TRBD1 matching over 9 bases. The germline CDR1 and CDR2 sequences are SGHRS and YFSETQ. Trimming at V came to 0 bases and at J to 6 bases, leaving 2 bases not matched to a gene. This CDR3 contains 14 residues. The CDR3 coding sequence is TGCGCCAGCAGCTTGGACAGGGGGCTTGATACGCAGTATTTT. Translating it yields CASSLDRGLDTQYF.

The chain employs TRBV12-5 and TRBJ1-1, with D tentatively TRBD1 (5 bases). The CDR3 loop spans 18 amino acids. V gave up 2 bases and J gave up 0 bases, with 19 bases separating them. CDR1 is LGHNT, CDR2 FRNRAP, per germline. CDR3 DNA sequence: TGTGCTAGTGGTTTGCCCCCCCAGGGAAATGGCATGAACACTGAAGCTTTCTTT. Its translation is CASGLPPQGNGMNTEAFF.

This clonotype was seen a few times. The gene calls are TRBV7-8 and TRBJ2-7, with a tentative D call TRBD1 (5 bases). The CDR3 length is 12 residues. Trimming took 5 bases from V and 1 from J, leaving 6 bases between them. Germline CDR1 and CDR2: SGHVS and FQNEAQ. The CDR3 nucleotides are TGTGCCAGCAGCGACAGTTCCTACGAGCAGTACTTC. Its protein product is CASSDSSYEQYF.

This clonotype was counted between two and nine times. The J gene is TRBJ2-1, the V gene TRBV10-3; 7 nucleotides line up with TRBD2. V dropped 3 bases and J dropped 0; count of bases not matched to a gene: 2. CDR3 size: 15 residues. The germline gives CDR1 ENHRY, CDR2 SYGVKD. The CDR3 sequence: CAISDGGGSYNEQFF. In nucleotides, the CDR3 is TGTGCCATCAGTGATGGGGGGGGCTCCTACAATGAGCAGTTCTTC.

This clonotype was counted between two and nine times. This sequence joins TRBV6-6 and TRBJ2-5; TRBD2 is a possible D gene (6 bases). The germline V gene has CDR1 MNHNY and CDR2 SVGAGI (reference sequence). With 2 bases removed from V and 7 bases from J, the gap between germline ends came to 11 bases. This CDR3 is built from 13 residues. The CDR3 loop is CASSYPGEVTQYF. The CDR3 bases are TGTGCCAGCAGTTACCCGGGAGAGGTGACCCAGTACTTC.

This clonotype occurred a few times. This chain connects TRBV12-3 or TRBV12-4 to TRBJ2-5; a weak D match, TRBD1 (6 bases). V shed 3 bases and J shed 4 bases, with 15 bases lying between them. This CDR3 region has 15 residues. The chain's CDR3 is CASSLGHLRTETQYF. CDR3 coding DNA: TGTGCCAGCAGTTTGGGACATTTAAGGACAGAGACCCAGTACTTC.

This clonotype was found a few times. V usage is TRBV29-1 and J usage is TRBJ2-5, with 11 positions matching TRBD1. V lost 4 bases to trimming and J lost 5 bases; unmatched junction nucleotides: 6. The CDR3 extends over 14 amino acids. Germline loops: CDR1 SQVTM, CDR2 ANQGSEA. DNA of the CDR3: TGCAGCGTTGGCGGACAGGGGGCGGGGGAGACCCAGTACTTC. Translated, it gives CSVGGQGAGETQYF. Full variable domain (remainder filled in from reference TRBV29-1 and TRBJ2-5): SAVISQKPSRDICQRGTSLTIQCQVDSQVTMMFWYRQQPGQSLTLIATANQGSEATYESGFVIDKFPISRPNLTFSTLTVSNMSPEDSSIYLCSVGGQGAGETQYFGPGTRLLVL.

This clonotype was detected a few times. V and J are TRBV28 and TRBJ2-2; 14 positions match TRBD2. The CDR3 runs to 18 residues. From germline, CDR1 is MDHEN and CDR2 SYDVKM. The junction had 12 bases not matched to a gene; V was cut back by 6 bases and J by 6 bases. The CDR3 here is CASSSGLAGGVVAGELFF. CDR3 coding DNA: TGTGCCAGCAGCTCCGGACTAGCGGGAGGAGTTGTGGCCGGGGAGCTGTTTTTT.

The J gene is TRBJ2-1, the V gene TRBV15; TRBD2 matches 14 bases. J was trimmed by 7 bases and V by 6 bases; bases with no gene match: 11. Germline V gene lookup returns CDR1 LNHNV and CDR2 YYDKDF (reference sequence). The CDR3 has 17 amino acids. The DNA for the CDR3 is TGTGCCACCAGAAACCTAACCGGGACTAGCGGGAGAAATGAGCAGTTCTTC. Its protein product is CATRNLTGTSGRNEQFF.

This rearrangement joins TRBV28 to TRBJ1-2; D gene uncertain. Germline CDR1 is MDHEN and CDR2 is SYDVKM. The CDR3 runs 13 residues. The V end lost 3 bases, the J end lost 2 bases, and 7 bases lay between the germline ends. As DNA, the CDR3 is TGTGCCAGCAGTTTGGGCCCCAACTATGGCTACACCTTC. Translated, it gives CASSLGPNYGYTF.

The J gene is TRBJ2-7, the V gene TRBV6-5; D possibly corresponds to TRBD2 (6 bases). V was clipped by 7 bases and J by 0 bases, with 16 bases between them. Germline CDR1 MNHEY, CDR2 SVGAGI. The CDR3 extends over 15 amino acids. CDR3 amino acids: CASTFYGRGSYEQYF. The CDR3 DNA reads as TGTGCCAGCACCTTTTACGGGAGAGGCTCCTACGAGCAGTACTTC.

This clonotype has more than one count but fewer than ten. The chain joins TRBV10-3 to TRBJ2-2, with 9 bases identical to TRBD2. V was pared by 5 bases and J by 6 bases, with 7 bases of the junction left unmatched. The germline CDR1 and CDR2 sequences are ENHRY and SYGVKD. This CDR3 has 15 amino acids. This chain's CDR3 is CAISQGLARAGELFF. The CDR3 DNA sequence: TGTGCCATCAGTCAGGGACTAGCCCGGGCCGGGGAGCTGTTTTTT.

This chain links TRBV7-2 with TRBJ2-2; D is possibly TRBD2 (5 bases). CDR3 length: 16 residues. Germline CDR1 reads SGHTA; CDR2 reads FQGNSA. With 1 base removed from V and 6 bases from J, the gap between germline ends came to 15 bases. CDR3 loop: CASSLGVGVGAGELFF. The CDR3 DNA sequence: TGTGCCAGCAGCTTAGGCGTCGGGGTTGGAGCCGGGGAGCTGTTTTTT.

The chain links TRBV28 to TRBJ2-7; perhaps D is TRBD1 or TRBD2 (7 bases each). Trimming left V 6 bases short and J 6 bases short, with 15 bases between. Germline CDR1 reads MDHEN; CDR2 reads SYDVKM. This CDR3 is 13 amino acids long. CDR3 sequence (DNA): TGTGCCAGCAGCCAGGGGGGGCGCGGCGAGCAGTACTTC. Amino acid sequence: CASSQGGRGEQYF.

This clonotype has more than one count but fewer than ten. The CDR3 loop reads CASSQVDSGNTIYF. CDR3 sequence (DNA): TGCGCCAGCAGCCAAGTGGACTCTGGAAACACCATATATTTT. The gene calls are TRBV4-1 and TRBJ1-3; no firm D call. Trimming removed 1 base at V and 0 bases at J, with 4 bases between. This CDR3 has 14 residues. The germline gives CDR1 MGHRA, CDR2 YSYEKL.

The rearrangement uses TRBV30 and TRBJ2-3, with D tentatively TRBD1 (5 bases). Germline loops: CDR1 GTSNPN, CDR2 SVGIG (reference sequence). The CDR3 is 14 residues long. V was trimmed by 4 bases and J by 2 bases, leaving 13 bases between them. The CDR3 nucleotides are TGTGCCTGGACCTCAGGGTTCCACACAGATACGCAGTATTTT. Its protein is CAWTSGFHTDTQYF. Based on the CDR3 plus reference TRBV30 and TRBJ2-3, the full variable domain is SQTIHQWPATLVQPVGSPLSLECTVEGTSNPNLYWYRQAAGRGLQLLFYSVGIGQISSEVPQNLSASRPQDRQFILSSKKLLLSDSGFYLCAWTSGFHTDTQYFGPGTRLTVL.

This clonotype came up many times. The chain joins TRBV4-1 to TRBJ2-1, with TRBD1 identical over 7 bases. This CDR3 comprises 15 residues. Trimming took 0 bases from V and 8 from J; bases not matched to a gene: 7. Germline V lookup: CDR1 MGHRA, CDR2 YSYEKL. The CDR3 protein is CASSQDLNRGDEQFF. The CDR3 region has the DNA TGCGCCAGCAGCCAAGATCTGAACAGGGGCGATGAGCAGTTCTTC.

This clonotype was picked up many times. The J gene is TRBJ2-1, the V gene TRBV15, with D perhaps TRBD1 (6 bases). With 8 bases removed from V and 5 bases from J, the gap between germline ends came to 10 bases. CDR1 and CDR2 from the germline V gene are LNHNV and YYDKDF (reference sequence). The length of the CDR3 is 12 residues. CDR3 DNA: TGTGCCACCGGGACACGAGACAATGAGCAGTTCTTC. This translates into CATGTRDNEQFF.

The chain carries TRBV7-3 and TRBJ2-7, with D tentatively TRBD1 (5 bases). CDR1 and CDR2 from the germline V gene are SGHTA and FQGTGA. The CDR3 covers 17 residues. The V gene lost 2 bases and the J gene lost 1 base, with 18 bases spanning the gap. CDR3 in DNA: TGTGCCAGCAGCTTACTTTGCGGACCCAGGGCTTCCTACGAGCAGTACTTC. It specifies CASSLLCGPRASYEQYF. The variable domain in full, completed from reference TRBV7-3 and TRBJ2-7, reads GAGVSQTPSNKVTEKGKYVELRCDPISGHTALYWYRQSLGQGPEFLIYFQGTGAADDSGLPNDRFFAVRPEGSVSTLKIQRTERGDSAVYLCASSLLCGPRASYEQYFGPGTRLTVT.

The CDR3, as DNA: TGCGCCAGCAGCCCGTACACAGGGGAGACCCAGTACTTC. Amino acid sequence: CASSPYTGETQYF. V usage is TRBV5-1 and J usage is TRBJ2-5, with D perhaps matching TRBD1 (6 bases). Trimming removed 4 bases from V and 5 bases from J, with 12 bases in between. Germline V gives CDR1 SGHRS, CDR2 YFSETQ. This CDR3 is 13 amino acids long.

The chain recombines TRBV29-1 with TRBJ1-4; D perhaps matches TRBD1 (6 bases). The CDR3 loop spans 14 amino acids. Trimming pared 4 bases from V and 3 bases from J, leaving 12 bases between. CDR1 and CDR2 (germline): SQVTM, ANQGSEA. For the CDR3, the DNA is TGCAGCGTTGCTCTCAGGGGCGCTAATGAAAAACTGTTTTTT. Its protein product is CSVALRGANEKLFF.